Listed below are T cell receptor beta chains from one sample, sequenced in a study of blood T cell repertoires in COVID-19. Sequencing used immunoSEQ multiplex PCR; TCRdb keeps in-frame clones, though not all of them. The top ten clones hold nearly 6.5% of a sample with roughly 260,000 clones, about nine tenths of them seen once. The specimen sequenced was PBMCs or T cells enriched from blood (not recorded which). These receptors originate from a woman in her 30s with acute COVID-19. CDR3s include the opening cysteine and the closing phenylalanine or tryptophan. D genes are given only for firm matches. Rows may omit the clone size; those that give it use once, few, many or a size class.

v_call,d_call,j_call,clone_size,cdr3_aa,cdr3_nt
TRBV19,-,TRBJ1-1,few,CASSPGTPDLMNTEAFF,TGTGCCAGTAGTCCCGGGACACCAGACCTTATGAACACTGAAGCTTTCTTT
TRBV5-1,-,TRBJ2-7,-,CASSFVPASEVNIYEQYF,TGCGCCAGCAGCTTCGTCCCCGCGTCGGAGGTGAATATCTACGAGCAGTACTTC
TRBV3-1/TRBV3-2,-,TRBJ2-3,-,CASSSVTDTQYF,TGTGCCAGCAGCTCAGTCACAGATACGCAGTATTTT
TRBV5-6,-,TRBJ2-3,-,CASSPTGSDTQYF,TGTGCCAGCAGCCCAACGGGGTCAGATACGCAGTATTTT
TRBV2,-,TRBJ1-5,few,CASSERGLSNQPQHF,TGTGCCAGCAGTGAAAGGGGACTTAGCAATCAGCCCCAGCATTTT
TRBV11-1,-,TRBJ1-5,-,CASSLGGDQPQHF,TGTGCCAGCAGCTTAGGGGGGGATCAGCCCCAGCATTTT
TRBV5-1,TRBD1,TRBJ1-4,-,CASSLQGANEKLFF,TGCGCCAGCAGCTTGCAGGGGGCTAATGAAAAACTGTTTTTT
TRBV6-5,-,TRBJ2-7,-,CASSYRRTYEQYF,TGTGCCAGCAGTTACCGGCGGACCTACGAGCAGTACTTC
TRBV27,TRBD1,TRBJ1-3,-,CASSARQGFGNTIYF,TGTGCCAGCAGTGCCCGACAGGGGTTTGGAAACACCATATATTTT
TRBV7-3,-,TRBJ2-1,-,CASSSRPGGSSYNEQFF,TGTGCCAGCAGCTCGAGACCAGGGGGGAGCTCCTACAATGAGCAGTTCTTC
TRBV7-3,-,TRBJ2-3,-,CASSPNGGAGADTQYF,TGTGCCAGCAGCCCGAACGGAGGGGCGGGCGCAGATACGCAGTATTTT
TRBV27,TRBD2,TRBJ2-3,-,CASSFLDSGPSTDTQYF,TGTGCCAGCAGTTTTCTGGATAGCGGGCCTAGCACAGATACGCAGTATTTT
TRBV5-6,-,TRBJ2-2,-,CASSDGTLNTGELFF,TGTGCCAGCAGCGACGGGACTTTAAACACCGGGGAGCTGTTTTTT
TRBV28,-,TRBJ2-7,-,CASSFSGRGDEQYF,TGTGCCAGCAGTTTTTCCGGGAGAGGGGACGAGCAGTACTTC
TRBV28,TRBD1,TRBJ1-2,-,CASTPGGTGVNSYGYTF,TGTGCCAGCACCCCCGGAGGGACAGGGGTTAATAGCTATGGCTACACCTTC
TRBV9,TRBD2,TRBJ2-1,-,CASSELAGAYNEQFF,TGTGCCAGCAGCGAACTAGCGGGAGCGTACAATGAGCAGTTCTTC
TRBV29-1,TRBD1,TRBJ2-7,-,CSVGERGGHYEQYF,TGCAGCGTGGGGGAGAGAGGGGGCCACTACGAGCAGTACTTC
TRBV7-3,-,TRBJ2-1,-,CASSQTAREQFF,TGTGCCAGCAGCCAGACGGCGCGGGAGCAGTTCTTC
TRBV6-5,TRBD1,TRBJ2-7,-,CASRPGQGRYEQYF,TGTGCCAGCAGACCGGGACAGGGTCGATACGAGCAGTACTTC
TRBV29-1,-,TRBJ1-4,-,CSVGRGGGNEKLFF,TGCAGCGTTGGGCGGGGAGGGGGTAATGAAAAACTGTTTTTT
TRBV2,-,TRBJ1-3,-,CASSEGPGISGNTIYF,TGTGCCAGCAGTGAAGGCCCAGGGATCTCTGGAAACACCATATATTTT
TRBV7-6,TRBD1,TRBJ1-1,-,CASSLDLVKGQDGNTEAFF,TGTGCCAGCAGCTTAGACCTAGTTAAAGGACAGGATGGGAACACTGAAGCTTTCTTT
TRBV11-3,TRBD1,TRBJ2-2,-,CASRPRTGTGELFF,TGTGCCAGCAGGCCACGGACAGGGACCGGGGAGCTGTTTTTT
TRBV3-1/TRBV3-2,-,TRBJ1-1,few,CASSLKDRRNTEAFF,TGTGCCAGCAGCTTAAAAGACAGGAGGAACACTGAAGCTTTCTTT
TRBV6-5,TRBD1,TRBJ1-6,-,CASSRSRDRVSPLHF,TGTGCCAGCAGTCGGTCCCGGGACAGGGTTTCACCCCTCCACTTT
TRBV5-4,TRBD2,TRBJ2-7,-,CASSLEAGVGYEQYF,TGTGCCAGCAGCTTGGAAGCGGGAGTTGGCTACGAGCAGTACTTC
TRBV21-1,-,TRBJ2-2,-,CASSKEPRTGGWGGELFF,TGTGCCAGCAGCAAAGAGCCCCGGACAGGGGGATGGGGCGGGGAGCTGTTTTTT
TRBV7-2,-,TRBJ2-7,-,CASSLTYEQYF,TGTGCCAGCAGCCTTACCTACGAGCAGTACTTC
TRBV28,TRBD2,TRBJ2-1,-,CASSPPGLAGEHEQFF,TGTGCCAGCAGCCCACCGGGACTAGCGGGAGAACATGAGCAGTTCTTC
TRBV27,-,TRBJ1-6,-,CASRGGNSPLHF,TGTGCCAGCAGGGGGGGGAACTCACCCCTCCACTTT
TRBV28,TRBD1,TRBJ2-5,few,CASSPRTGHETQYF,TGTGCCAGCAGTCCAAGGACAGGGCACGAGACCCAGTACTTC
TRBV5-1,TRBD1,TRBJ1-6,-,CASSLGQGNNSPLHF,TGCGCCAGCAGCTTGGGACAGGGGAATAATTCACCCCTCCACTTT
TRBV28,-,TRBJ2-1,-,CASMTRYNEQFF,TGTGCCAGCATGACTCGGTACAATGAGCAGTTCTTC
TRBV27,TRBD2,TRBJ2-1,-,CASSFQGLALNNEQFF,TGTGCCAGCAGTTTCCAGGGACTAGCACTTAACAATGAGCAGTTCTTC
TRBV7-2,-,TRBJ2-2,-,CASSPSRWNTGELFF,TGTGCCAGCAGCCCATCGCGGTGGAACACCGGGGAGCTGTTTTTT
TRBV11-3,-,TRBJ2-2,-,CASSLGGIGAGELFF,TGTGCCAGCAGCTTGGGCGGGATCGGGGCCGGGGAGCTGTTTTTT
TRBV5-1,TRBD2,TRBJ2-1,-,CASRLAGVNEQFF,TGCGCCAGCAGACTAGCGGGAGTGAATGAGCAGTTCTTC
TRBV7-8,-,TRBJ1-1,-,CASSLVAATANTEAFF,TGTGCCAGCAGCTTAGTAGCGGCGACCGCGAACACTGAAGCTTTCTTT
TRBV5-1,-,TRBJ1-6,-,CASSLEGAGKRYLHF,TGCGCCAGCAGCTTGGAAGGGGCAGGCAAACGATATCTCCACTTT
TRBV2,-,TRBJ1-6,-,CASTLQGYHSPLHF,TGTGCCAGCACCCTTCAGGGTTACCATTCACCCCTCCACTTT
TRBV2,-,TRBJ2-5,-,CASSESLTLETQYF,TGTGCCAGCAGTGAATCCCTGACTCTAGAGACCCAGTACTTC
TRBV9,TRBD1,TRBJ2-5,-,CASSNRDRGGETQYF,TGTGCCAGCAGCAACCGGGACAGGGGAGGAGAGACCCAGTACTTC
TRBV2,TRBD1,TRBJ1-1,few,CASSAGQGNTEAFF,TGTGCCAGCAGTGCGGGACAGGGGAACACTGAAGCTTTCTTT
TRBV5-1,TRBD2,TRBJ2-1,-,CASSSSGGVRDEQFF,TGCGCCAGCAGCTCTAGCGGGGGGGTGAGGGATGAGCAGTTCTTC
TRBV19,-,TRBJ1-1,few,CASTDRSRGVLRNTEAFF,TGTGCCAGTACCGACCGCAGCAGGGGTGTCTTAAGGAACACTGAAGCTTTCTTT
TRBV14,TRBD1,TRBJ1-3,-,CASSLRTGQSAIYF,TGTGCCAGCAGCCTTAGGACAGGGCAGTCCGCCATATATTTT
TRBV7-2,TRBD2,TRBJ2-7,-,CASSPRGLAGGLQQYF,TGTGCCAGCAGCCCCCGCGGACTAGCGGGGGGGCTTCAGCAGTACTTC
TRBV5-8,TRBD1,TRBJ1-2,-,CASSKYTGGNGYTF,TGTGCCAGCAGCAAATATACAGGGGGAAATGGCTACACCTTC
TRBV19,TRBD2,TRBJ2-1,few,CASSPLAGDRSEQFF,TGTGCCAGTAGCCCGCTAGCGGGAGACCGTAGTGAGCAGTTCTTC
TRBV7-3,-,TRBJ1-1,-,CASSVTGMNTEAFF,TGTGCCAGCAGCGTCACAGGTATGAACACTGAAGCTTTCTTT
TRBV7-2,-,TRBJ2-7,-,CASSFGQGSYEQYF,TGTGCCAGCAGCTTCGGGCAGGGATCCTACGAGCAGTACTTC
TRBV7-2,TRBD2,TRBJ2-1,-,CASSFPSGGASNEQFF,TGTGCCAGCAGCTTCCCGAGCGGGGGGGCCTCCAATGAGCAGTTCTTC